Shown below are 11 T cell receptor beta chains from a single sample sequenced in a study of shared clonotypes between healthy human individuals. Measured with immunoSEQ multiplex PCR; TCRdb has only the in-frame clones, and not every one. The data hold roughly 1,500,000 clones, with 95% to 99% observed a single time. Source material: naive CD4+ T cells sorted from blood. Indicated subset: CD45RA+ positively selected. The receptors were gathered from a man aged 30 to 39 in good health.

This rearrangement joins TRBV7-9 to TRBJ2-6; D possibly corresponds to TRBD2 (5 bases). CDR1 and CDR2 from the germline V gene are SEHNR and FQNEAQ (reference sequence). The CDR3 spans 15 residues. Deletions cut 3 bases from V and 5 bases from J, with 11 bases between. In nucleotides, the CDR3 is TGTGCCAGCAGCTTTTTAGCGTCATGGGCCAACGTCCTGACTTTC. It is translated as CASSFLASWANVLTF.

V is TRBV5-1 and J is TRBJ2-1; 7 nucleotides match TRBD2. CDR1 and CDR2 (germline): SGHRS, YFSETQ. The ends lost 7 bases at V and 8 bases at J; junction bases unmatched: 12. The CDR3 is 14 residues long. CDR3 in DNA: TGCGCCAGCCGCCGGGGCGGGAGTTACTATGAGCAGTTCTTC. It specifies CASRRGGSYYEQFF.

This rearrangement joins TRBV5-1 to TRBJ2-2; D not certain. V lost 6 bases and J lost 0, with 3 bases in between. The germline V gene has CDR1 SGHRS and CDR2 YFSETQ. The CDR3 has 12 residues. The CDR3: CASMANTGELFF. The CDR3 bases are TGCGCCAGCATGGCGAACACCGGGGAGCTGTTTTTT.

V is TRBV10-3 and J is TRBJ1-5; D gene ambiguous. The CDR3 is 12 amino acids. Germline loops: CDR1 ENHRY, CDR2 SYGVKD. V was pared by 3 bases and J by 7 bases, with 7 bases between. The CDR3 DNA is TGTGCCATCAGTGATGCCGCCCAGCCCCAGCATTTT. Its protein is CAISDAAQPQHF.

This chain connects TRBV2 to TRBJ1-4; 10 bases agree with TRBD1. Looked up from germline, CDR1 is SNHLY and CDR2 is FYNNEI. The CDR3 loop spans 15 amino acids. The V gene end was trimmed by 4 bases and the J gene end by 4 bases; junction bases not matched to a gene: 3. CDR3 in amino acids: CASSVDRGLNEKLFF. DNA of the CDR3: TGTGCCAGCAGTGTCGACAGGGGGCTTAATGAAAAACTGTTTTTT. Filled out from reference TRBV2 and TRBJ1-4, the complete variable domain reads EPEVTQTPSHQVTQMGQEVILRCVPISNHLYFYWYRQILGQKVEFLVSFYNNEISEKSEIFDDQFSVERPDGSNFTLKIRSTKLEDSAMYFCASSVDRGLNEKLFFGSGTQLSVL.

The chain carries TRBV18 and TRBJ2-7; the D is unclear. The V end lost 4 bases, the J end lost 7 bases, and 14 bases lay between the germline ends. The CDR3 extends over 13 amino acids. Germline lookup yields CDR1 KGHSH and CDR2 LQKENI. The CDR3 DNA is TGTGCCAGCTCACGACTTGAGCTACTGGAGCAGTACTTC. Translated, it gives CASSRLELLEQYF.

The chain employs TRBV7-9 and TRBJ2-7; D is uncertain. V lost 2 bases and J 3 bases, leaving 11 bases between the germline ends. The CDR3 covers 14 residues. CDR1 and CDR2 (germline): SEHNR, FQNEAQ (reference sequence). The CDR3 nucleotides read TGTGCCAGCAGCTTAACCCAGCCCGGCTACGAGCAGTACTTC. It specifies CASSLTQPGYEQYF. The full variable domain, rest sourced from reference TRBV7-9 and TRBJ2-7, is DTGVSQNPRHKITKRGQNVTFRCDPISEHNRLYWYRQTLGQGPEFLTYFQNEAQLEKSRLLSDRFSAERPKGSFSTLEIQRTEQGDSAMYLCASSLTQPGYEQYFGPGTRLTVT.

The chain has TRBV4-3 and TRBJ2-7; tentatively, D is TRBD2 (5 bases). This CDR3 region has 15 residues. CDR1 LGHNA and CDR2 YSLEER come from the germline V gene. V lost 0 bases to trimming and J lost 4 bases, with 13 bases between them. CDR3 loop: CASSQESRGIYEQYF. CDR3 nucleotides: TGCGCCAGCAGCCAAGAATCGCGAGGGATATACGAGCAGTACTTC.

The chain combines TRBV18 with TRBJ1-5; TRBD1 agrees at 7 bases. V dropped 6 bases and J dropped 2; count of bases not matched to a gene: 4. This CDR3 is built from 14 residues. CDR1 and CDR2 (germline): KGHSH, LQKENI. The DNA of the CDR3 is TGTGCCAGCTCTGAGGGGGCGGGCAATCAGCCCCAGCATTTT. It translates to CASSEGAGNQPQHF.

The table lists this clone with a count of one. The chain has TRBV9 and TRBJ2-2; D is possibly TRBD1 (5 bases). The CDR3 is made up of 15 amino acids. With 3 bases removed from V and 1 base from J, the gap between germline ends came to 10 bases. From germline, CDR1 is SGDLS and CDR2 YYNGEE. The CDR3 bases are TGTGCCAGCAGCGAGACAGCCCTGAACACCGGGGAGCTGTTTTTT. Translation: CASSETALNTGELFF.

V is TRBV14 and J is TRBJ1-4, with D hard to call. Germline assignment: CDR1 SGHDN and CDR2 FVKESK. The V and J ends lost 1 base and 0 bases respectively, with 6 bases between them. This CDR3 is 15 amino acids long. Here the CDR3 reads CASSQVHSTNEKLFF. CDR3 bases: TGTGCCAGCAGCCAAGTACACTCAACTAATGAAAAACTGTTTTTT.